This TCR beta chain was sequenced in a study of T-cell memory formation after mild COVID-19. TCRdb reanalysed the 5' RACE reads using MiXCR and keeps one entry per CDR3 protein. This table holds roughly 130,000 distinct CDR3 sequences, around 15% found once. Looked up from germline, CDR1 is DFQATT and CDR2 is SNEGSKA (reference sequence). The CDR3 totals 12 residues. Trimming left V 1 base short and J 5 bases short, with 8 bases between. The chain carries TRBV20-1 and TRBJ2-5, with D unresolved. The sequencing input was PBMCs or a T cell subset sorted from them (not recorded which). The TCR comes from a man younger than 35 who had mild COVID-19 (a few samples of this study predate the infection). Cell type and time point are not known. As DNA, the CDR3 is TGCAGTGCTAGAGTAGCTGGGGAGACCCAGTACTTC. Amino acids: CSARVAGETQYF.